These 23 T cell receptor beta chains came from one sample sequenced in a study of T-cell memory formation after mild COVID-19 (dated by TCRdb to the early 2020s). Library method: 5' RACE. The instrument given in TCRdb is Illumina NovaSeq 6000. The raw public reads went through TCRdb reprocessing: fastp at Q25, MiXCR clone calling, in-frame beta chains kept. All rows with the same CDR3 protein become a single entry with the most common DNA and genes. This sample comprises hundreds of thousands of distinct CDR3 sequences, 16% of them detected only once. The ten biggest clones cover 23% of the sample. The sequenced sample consisted of PBMCs or a T cell subset sorted from them (not recorded which). These TCRs come from a man younger than 30 who had mild COVID-19 (a few samples of this study predate the infection). The sample titles of this study are shuffled in the database, so cell type and time point are left out; the donor was told from shared clones.

This clonotype has ten or more counts. V gene TRBV5-1 combines with J gene TRBJ2-7, with D perhaps TRBD2 (5 bases). The ends were cut back, 4 bases at V and 7 bases at J, with 15 bases in the middle. Germline V gene data show CDR1 as SGHRS and CDR2 as YFSETQ. The CDR3 loop spans 13 amino acids. DNA for the CDR3: TGCGCCAGCAGCCCGGACTGGTTCTTGGAGCAGTACGTC. Its protein is CASSPDWFLEQYV.

The sample holds many counts of this clonotype. This chain links TRBV6-6 with TRBJ2-3; 14 nucleotides match TRBD2. V lost 2 bases, J lost 0 bases, and 10 bases stayed unmatched. This CDR3 contains 20 residues. Germline V CDR1 and CDR2: MNHNY, SVGAGI (reference sequence). CDR3 in amino acids: CASSYGLAGGPLASTDTQYF. CDR3 nucleotide sequence: TGTGCCAGCAGTTACGGACTAGCGGGGGGTCCACTGGCTAGCACAGATACGCAGTATTTT.

This clonotype was counted ten times or more. This chain links TRBV3-1 with TRBJ2-5; D remains unclear. Deletions cut 1 base from V and 4 bases from J, with 4 bases between. Per the germline V gene, CDR1 is LGHDT and CDR2 is YNNKEL (reference sequence). The CDR3 has 12 amino acids. The CDR3 sequence is CASSQARETQYF. Written as DNA, the CDR3 is TGTGCCAGCAGCCAAGCTCGAGAGACCCAGTACTTC.

Only a few counts were recorded for this clonotype. The chain is built from TRBV29-1 and TRBJ1-2, with D possibly TRBD1 on 6 matching bases. CDR1 and CDR2 from the germline V gene are SQVTM and ANQGSEA. The CDR3 length is 13 residues. V shed 5 bases and J shed 3 bases, with 13 bases lying between them. CDR3 amino acids: CSVIQGADYGYTF. The CDR3 nucleotides are TGCAGCGTTATACAGGGAGCAGACTATGGCTACACCTTC.

This clonotype was counted only a few times. The J gene is TRBJ2-1, the V gene TRBV7-3, with 7 bases aligning to TRBD1. This CDR3 is built from 15 residues. V lost 1 base, J lost 5 bases, and 5 bases stayed unmatched. From germline, CDR1 is SGHTA and CDR2 FQGTGA. CDR3 bases: TGTGCCAGCAGCTTAATGGCCGGACAGGACAATGAGCAGTTCTTC. Its translation is CASSLMAGQDNEQFF. The full variable domain, completed using reference TRBV7-3 and TRBJ2-1, is GAGVSQTPSNKVTEKGKYVELRCDPISGHTALYWYRQSLGQGPEFLIYFQGTGAADDSGLPNDRFFAVRPEGSVSTLKIQRTERGDSAVYLCASSLMAGQDNEQFFGPGTRLTVL.

V gene TRBV5-5 combines with J gene TRBJ2-5; 9 nucleotides match TRBD2. The germline V gene has CDR1 SGHKS and CDR2 YYEKEE (reference sequence). This CDR3 is built from 15 residues. Trimming cost V 0 bases and J 4 bases; bases outside gene matches: 4. DNA for the CDR3: TGTGCCAGCAGCTTGGTCCTAGCGGGGAGAGAGACCCAGTACTTC. Its protein product is CASSLVLAGRETQYF.

This chain uses TRBV12-3 or TRBV12-4 with TRBJ1-2, with 8 bases fitting TRBD1. Trimming removed 5 bases from V and 5 bases from J; junction bases left unmatched: 10. The CDR3 covers 15 residues. The chain's CDR3 is CASSTGGAYSYGYTF. DNA of the CDR3: TGTGCCAGCAGTACAGGGGGGGCATACAGTTATGGCTACACCTTC.

This rearrangement joins TRBV10-3 to TRBJ1-2; 8 bases are a match to TRBD1. The germline V gene has CDR1 ENHRY and CDR2 SYGVKD. Trimming removed 4 bases from V and 1 base from J; junction bases left unmatched: 11. The CDR3 has 17 residues. The CDR3, as DNA: TGTGCCATCAGTGGGGGACAGGCTGACCCTCTTAACTATGGCTACACCTTC. Amino acids: CAISGGQADPLNYGYTF.

The V call is TRBV11-2, the J call TRBJ2-5; D is tentatively TRBD1 or TRBD2 (5 bases each). Trimming took off 5 bases at V and 3 bases at J, with 10 bases between the two ends. Germline V CDR1 and CDR2: SGHAT, FQNNGV. The CDR3 has 13 amino acids. The CDR3 region is CASSRDQEETQYF. The CDR3, as DNA: TGTGCCAGCAGCCGGGACCAAGAAGAGACCCAGTACTTC.

This clonotype has a handful of counts. The V and J genes are TRBV6-2 or TRBV6-3 and TRBJ2-7; TRBD2 agrees at 11 bases. The germline V gene has CDR1 MNHEY and CDR2 SVGEGT. V lost 4 bases, J lost 3 bases, and 8 bases stayed unmatched. CDR3 length: 16 amino acids. CDR3 nucleotide sequence: TGTGCCAGCAGTTTCGGACTAGCGGGCGGCAACTACGAGCAGTACGTC. Translating gives CASSFGLAGGNYEQYV.

The V and J genes are TRBV14 and TRBJ2-2; TRBD2 is a possible D gene (6 bases). V was shortened by 1 base and J by 4 bases, with 13 bases between the two germline ends. Per the germline V gene, CDR1 is SGHDN and CDR2 is FVKESK. The CDR3 covers 16 residues. As DNA, the CDR3 is TGTGCCAGCAGCCAAGTAGGCGGGGCAAGCACCGGGGAGCTGTTTTTT. It encodes CASSQVGGASTGELFF.

This clonotype was counted only a few times. This rearrangement joins TRBV4-2 to TRBJ1-5; D remains unclear. Germline lookup yields CDR1 LGHNA and CDR2 YNFKEQ. Between the trimmed V and J ends, which lost 0 bases and 5 bases, there was a span of 11 bases. The CDR3 consists of 15 residues. The CDR3, as DNA: TGTGCCAGCAGCCAAGATCTGTGGGGTCATCAGCCCCAGCATTTT. It yields the protein CASSQDLWGHQPQHF.

This clonotype has just a few counts. DNA for the CDR3: TGTGCCAGCAGCCCCCGGGGGGCGATCTCCTACGAGCAGTACTTC. This encodes CASSPRGAISYEQYF. The chain joins TRBV7-9 to TRBJ2-7; D possibly corresponds to TRBD2 (7 bases). This CDR3 has 15 amino acids. Trimming took 5 bases from V and 0 from J, leaving 14 bases between them. CDR1 is SEHNR, CDR2 FQNEAQ, per germline (reference sequence). Filled out from reference TRBV7-9 and TRBJ2-7, the complete variable domain reads DTGVSQNPRHKITKRGQNVTFRCDPISEHNRLYWYRQTLGQGPEFLTYFQNEAQLEKSRLLSDRFSAERPKGSFSTLEIQRTEQGDSAMYLCASSPRGAISYEQYFGPGTRLTVT.

In this sample, this clonotype turned up many times. V gene TRBV7-2 combines with J gene TRBJ2-3; D ambiguous. V was trimmed by 1 base and J by 4 bases, leaving 9 bases between them. There are 14 residues in the CDR3. Looked up from germline, CDR1 is SGHTA and CDR2 is FQGNSA. This CDR3 reads CASSLGLTPDTQYF. The CDR3 DNA follows: TGTGCCAGCAGCTTAGGCCTAACCCCAGATACGCAGTATTTT.

The chain employs TRBV20-1 and TRBJ1-4, with D unresolved. V was shortened by 3 bases and J by 0 bases, with 11 bases between the two germline ends. The CDR3 consists of 15 residues. Germline CDR1 and CDR2: DFQATT and SNEGSKA (reference sequence). CDR3 bases: TGCAGTGCTAGGATCGACGGCGCAACTAATGAAAAACTGTTTTTT. Its translation: CSARIDGATNEKLFF.

CDR3 sequence: CASSKGGGNGDTQYF. The CDR3, as DNA: TGTGCCAGCAGTAAAGGCGGGGGGAACGGAGATACGCAGTATTTT. The chain carries TRBV7-3 and TRBJ2-3; TRBD2 matches at 8 bases. The CDR3 spans 15 residues. J gave up 5 bases and V 6 bases, and 10 bases lay outside the gene matches. CDR1 is SGHTA and CDR2 is FQGTGA in the germline V gene.

The chain uses TRBV6-2 or TRBV6-3 and TRBJ1-2; no reliable D call. Germline loops: CDR1 MNHEY, CDR2 SVGEGT. This CDR3 comprises 13 residues. The V end was cut by 6 bases, the J end by 2 bases, with 10 bases between. CDR3 region: CASSSRYNYGYTF. As DNA, the CDR3 is TGTGCCAGCAGCTCTCGATACAACTATGGCTACACCTTC.

This clonotype has a single count. The chain joins TRBV20-1 to TRBJ2-3, with TRBD2 as a possible D gene (6 bases). Germline loops: CDR1 DFQATT, CDR2 SNEGSKA (reference sequence). The CDR3 length is 13 residues. The ends were cut back, 5 bases at V and 3 bases at J, with 12 bases in the middle. CDR3 region: CSAGLTRTDTQYF. DNA for the CDR3: TGCAGTGCTGGACTAACTCGAACAGATACGCAGTATTTT.

The chain links TRBV5-1 to TRBJ1-1; a weak D match, TRBD1 (5 bases). Trimming took 0 bases from V and 1 from J, leaving 16 bases between them. Germline CDR1 reads SGHRS; CDR2 reads YFSETQ. The CDR3 consists of 17 residues. CDR3 in DNA: TGCGCCAGCAGCTTGGGTATGGCAGGGCCTAAGAACACTGAAGCTTTCTTT. The encoded protein is CASSLGMAGPKNTEAFF.

This clonotype was seen a handful of times. The chain carries TRBV7-2 and TRBJ1-2; D call uncertain. The CDR3 runs 15 residues. The germline V and J ends were trimmed by 5 bases and 0 bases, with 13 bases remaining between them. Germline V lookup: CDR1 SGHTA, CDR2 FQGNSA. CDR3 bases: TGTGCCAGCAGCGAGGTCGGGTTGACTAACTATGGCTACACCTTC. It specifies CASSEVGLTNYGYTF.

The rearrangement uses TRBV7-2 and TRBJ2-3; a possible D gene is TRBD1 (6 bases). Trimming took off 5 bases at V and 7 bases at J, with 19 bases between the two ends. The CDR3 loop spans 15 amino acids. CDR1 and CDR2 (germline): SGHTA, FQGNSA. CDR3 sequence: CASSGRGYTGYTQYF. CDR3 DNA sequence: TGTGCCAGCAGCGGCAGGGGTTACACTGGATATACGCAGTATTTT.

The genes are TRBV4-3 and TRBJ1-2, with a weak D call TRBD1 (5 bases). V gave up 0 bases and J gave up 2 bases, with 7 bases separating them. Germline V gene lookup returns CDR1 LGHNA and CDR2 YSLEER. This CDR3 contains 14 residues. CDR3 coding DNA: TGCGCCAGCAGCCAAGATAACAGGAACTATGGCTACACCTTC. This encodes CASSQDNRNYGYTF.

This clonotype was picked up a small number of times. CDR3 region: CSARRRSGAFF. Written as DNA, the CDR3 is TGCAGTGCTAGGAGACGCAGTGGAGCTTTCTTT. The chain recombines TRBV20-1 with TRBJ1-1, with D unclear. The CDR3 has 11 amino acids. V lost 3 bases, J lost 10 bases, and 12 bases lay in between. CDR1 is DFQATT and CDR2 is SNEGSKA in the germline V gene (reference sequence).